This T cell receptor beta chain is from a study of blood T cell repertoires in COVID-19. The overall study: COVID-19 samples collected from the United States, Italy and Spain covered acute and convalescent phases. Sample material is recorded as cDNA or gDNA derived from T cells, B-cell-depleted T cells, or PBMCs.

This clone has just one count. This CDR3 contains 16 residues. V was shortened by 3 bases and J by 4 bases, with 18 bases between the two germline ends. Germline loops: CDR1 LGHDT, CDR2 YNNKEL (reference sequence). In the study's own analysis: Amplification with reference gene primers provided the estimates of nucleated cell counts. Sequencing used immunoSEQ multiplex PCR; TCRdb keeps in-frame clones, though not all of them. For V, J and clone size, that table is used; D and trimming come from the DNA. The profile shows about 100,000 clones, more than 85% of them singletons. This TCR was recovered from a man aged 45 to 65 with active COVID-19. V and J are TRBV3-1 (or the pseudogene TRBV3-2) and TRBJ2-5; perhaps TRBD1 as D (6 bases). Sequenced sample: peripheral blood. The CDR3 protein is CASSHAGLGAGETQYF. The CDR3 DNA follows: TGTGCCAGCAGCCATGCCGGGCTGGGGGCGGGAGAGACCCAGTACTTC.